These 12 T cell receptor beta chains share one sample of origin, sequenced in a study of OX40 agonist ivuxolimab in advanced cancers. Data came from immunoSEQ multiplex PCR; TCRdb stores just in-frame clones and leaves some out. The data hold tens of thousands of clones, with around 93% observed a single time. The specimen was CD4+ or CD8+ T cells sorted from blood, collected in a trial of the OX40 agonist ivuxolimab. The receptor source for this set is an adult with an advanced solid tumor such as melanoma, head and neck, liver or kidney cancer.

The chain employs TRBV13 and TRBJ2-1; 7 bases are a match to TRBD2. This CDR3 spans 15 amino acids. Trimming cost V 0 bases and J 9 bases; bases outside gene matches: 8. Germline V gene lookup returns CDR1 PRHDT and CDR2 FYEKMQ (reference sequence). CDR3 in amino acids: CASSLGQAGRLEQFF. CDR3 coding DNA: TGTGCCAGCAGCTTAGGCCAAGCGGGGAGGCTTGAGCAGTTCTTC.

J is TRBJ1-5 and V is TRBV2, with a weak D call TRBD1 (5 bases). CDR3 size: 15 residues. The germline gives CDR1 SNHLY, CDR2 FYNNEI. The V and J ends lost 5 bases and 0 bases respectively, with 11 bases between them. The CDR3 loop reads CASSSRAYSNQPQHF. In DNA form, the CDR3 reads TGTGCCAGCAGTAGCAGGGCCTATAGCAATCAGCCCCAGCATTTT.

The rearrangement joins TRBV19 to TRBJ2-2; 11 nucleotides agree with TRBD1. The CDR3 extends over 15 amino acids. Looked up from germline, CDR1 is LNHDA and CDR2 is SQIVND (reference sequence). The trim removed 3 bases at V and 5 bases at J, leaving 2 bases unmatched. For the CDR3, the DNA is TGTGCCAGTAGTATGGACAGGGGGCGAACCGGGGAGCTGTTTTTT. Its translation: CASSMDRGRTGELFF.

The chain has TRBV30 and TRBJ1-2; D gene unclear. Germline V gene sequence: CDR1 GTSNPN, CDR2 SVGIG (reference sequence). Deletions cut 0 bases from V and 3 bases from J, with 11 bases between. The CDR3 has 14 amino acids. The CDR3 protein is CAWSVHGDYYGYTF. DNA of the CDR3: TGTGCCTGGAGTGTACACGGGGATTACTATGGCTACACCTTC.

The chain employs TRBV27 and TRBJ2-7, with a possible D match to TRBD2 (5 bases). This CDR3 is built from 14 residues. The V end lost 4 bases, the J end lost 2 bases, and 12 bases lay between the germline ends. CDR1 is MNHEY, CDR2 SMNVEV, per germline (reference sequence). DNA for the CDR3: TGTGCCAGCAGTTCTCCGCCGGGGACCTACGAGCAGTACTTC. Its translation is CASSSPPGTYEQYF.

The chain employs TRBV9 and TRBJ2-3; D possibly corresponds to TRBD2 (5 bases). Germline lookup yields CDR1 SGDLS and CDR2 YYNGEE. Trimming left V 2 bases short and J 6 bases short, with 16 bases between. CDR3 length equals 15 residues. This CDR3 is CASSVGERVVDTQYF. As DNA, the CDR3 is TGTGCCAGCAGCGTCGGGGAAAGGGTCGTGGATACGCAGTATTTT.

This clone was recorded once. The chain is built from TRBV4-3 and TRBJ2-1, with D perhaps matching TRBD1 (5 bases). The CDR3 consists of 13 residues. The V and J ends lost 3 bases and 6 bases respectively, with 9 bases between them. CDR1 LGHNA and CDR2 YSLEER come from the germline V gene. The CDR3 bases are TGCGCCAGCAGCCATCCAGGGTTCAATGAGCAGTTCTTC. This sequence encodes CASSHPGFNEQFF.

This clone showed up just once. The V call is TRBV4-2, the J call TRBJ2-5, with 8 nucleotides matching TRBD2. CDR3 length: 16 residues. With V trimmed by 3 bases and J by 3 bases, 9 bases remained unmatched. Germline V CDR1 and CDR2: LGHNA, YNFKEQ. CDR3 DNA sequence: TGTGCCAGCAGCCACCCCCGTACGGGAGGGGAAGAGACCCAGTACTTC. Translating gives CASSHPRTGGEETQYF.

This chain connects TRBV7-6 to TRBJ2-7; TRBD2 aligns across 7 bases. Germline V lookup: CDR1 SGHVS, CDR2 FNYEAQ. The V segment lost 5 bases and the J segment 2 bases; nucleotides outside the gene matches: 6. The CDR3 totals 14 residues. CDR3 residues: CASSPRGLPYEQYF. The CDR3 bases are TGTGCCAGCAGCCCTAGGGGACTACCCTACGAGCAGTACTTC.

This clone is a singleton in its sample. The chain recombines TRBV9 with TRBJ1-2; unclear D gene. CDR3 length: 12 residues. V shed 3 bases and J shed 3 bases, with 6 bases lying between them. Germline V gene sequence: CDR1 SGDLS, CDR2 YYNGEE. CDR3 protein: CASSAPHYGYTF. The CDR3 region has the DNA TGTGCCAGCAGCGCCCCCCACTATGGCTACACCTTC.

The chain combines TRBV12-5 with TRBJ2-1; D remains ambiguous. CDR1 is LGHNT and CDR2 is FRNRAP in the germline V gene. V was shortened by 2 bases and J by 7 bases, with 9 bases between the two germline ends. This CDR3 has 13 amino acids. This CDR3 reads CASGLLWGNEQFF. The DNA of the CDR3 is TGTGCTAGTGGTTTGTTGTGGGGAAATGAGCAGTTCTTC.

A single count supports this clone. The rearrangement joins TRBV29-1 to TRBJ1-2; D uncertain. This CDR3 has 15 residues. V lost 6 bases, J lost 5 bases, and 22 bases lay in between. The germline V gene has CDR1 SQVTM and CDR2 ANQGSEA. In DNA, the CDR3 is TGCAGCGTCGAACTACTGGGCGCAGACGGTTATGGCTACACCTTC. This encodes CSVELLGADGYGYTF.